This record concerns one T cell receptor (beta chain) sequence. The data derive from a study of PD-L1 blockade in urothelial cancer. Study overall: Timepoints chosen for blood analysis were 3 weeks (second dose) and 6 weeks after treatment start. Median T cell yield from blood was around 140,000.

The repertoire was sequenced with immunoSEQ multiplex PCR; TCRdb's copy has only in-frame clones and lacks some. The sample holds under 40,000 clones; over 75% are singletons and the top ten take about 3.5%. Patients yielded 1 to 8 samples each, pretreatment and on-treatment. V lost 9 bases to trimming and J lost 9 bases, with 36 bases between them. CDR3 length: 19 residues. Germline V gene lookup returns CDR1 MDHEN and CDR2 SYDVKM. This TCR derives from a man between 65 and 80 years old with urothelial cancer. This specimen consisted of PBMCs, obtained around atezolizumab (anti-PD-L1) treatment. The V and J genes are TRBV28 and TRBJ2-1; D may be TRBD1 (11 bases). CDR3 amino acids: CASSGTGGSSGSHHSEQFF. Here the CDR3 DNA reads TGTGCCAGTTCGGGGACAGGGGGGTCTAGCGGGAGCCATCACAGTGAGCAGTTCTTC.